These 26 T cell receptor beta chains share one sample of origin, sequenced in a study of beta chain features in type 1 diabetes. Reverse transcribing all isolated RNA meant expressed TCRB transcripts were sequenced. Measured with immunoSEQ multiplex PCR; TCRdb has only the in-frame clones, and not every one. The sample records about 150,000 clones, roughly 10% being singletons. Sequencing used central memory CD4+ T cells from blood. These receptor sequences come from a man aged 18 to 35 in good health.

This clone was picked up many times. The CDR3 coding sequence is TGTGCCTGGAGCCGGGATAGCAATCAGCCCCAGCATTTT. Translating gives CAWSRDSNQPQHF. The chain is built from TRBV30 and TRBJ1-5; D unresolved. CDR1 is GTSNPN and CDR2 is SVGIG in the germline V gene (reference sequence). The V and J ends lost 3 bases and 0 bases respectively, with 6 bases between them. The CDR3 loop spans 13 amino acids.

The chain is built from TRBV4-3 and TRBJ1-5; D remains unclear. Trimming left V 0 bases short and J 9 bases short, with 9 bases between. The CDR3 consists of 13 residues. Looked up from germline, CDR1 is LGHNA and CDR2 is YSLEER. The CDR3 sequence: CASSQDTARPQHF. CDR3 DNA: TGCGCCAGCAGCCAAGATACCGCGCGGCCCCAGCATTTT.

As concerns this clone: The junction departs from germline at one end; a sequencing error may be responsible. The chain employs TRBV10-3 and TRBJ2-5; possibly TRBD2 for D (6 bases). In germline, CDR1 is ENHRY, CDR2 SYGVKD. This CDR3 has 14 amino acids. CDR3 in amino acids: CASSPRDFQETQYF. The CDR3 nucleotides are TGTGCCAGCAGTCCCCGGGACTTTCAAGAGACCCAGTACTTC.

The chain links TRBV28 to TRBJ2-4; D possibly corresponds to TRBD2 (6 bases). This CDR3 has 15 amino acids. The germline V and J ends were trimmed by 5 bases and 3 bases, with 14 bases remaining between them. Germline assignment: CDR1 MDHEN and CDR2 SYDVKM. The CDR3 DNA sequence: TGTGCCAGCAGTCACAGAGGCGGGGACAAAAACATTCAGTACTTC. It translates to CASSHRGGDKNIQYF.

This rearrangement joins TRBV6-5 to TRBJ1-5, with TRBD1 identical over 7 bases. The CDR3 loop spans 14 amino acids. Trimming at V came to 2 bases and at J to 2 bases, leaving 0 bases not matched to a gene. CDR1 is MNHEY, CDR2 SVGAGI, per germline. The CDR3 region is CASSYDRGNQPQHF. In nucleotides, the CDR3 is TGTGCCAGCAGTTACGACAGGGGCAATCAGCCCCAGCATTTT.

The chain is built from TRBV6-1 and TRBJ1-2; D unclear. Germline V gene lookup returns CDR1 MNHNS and CDR2 SASEGT. The CDR3 has 10 residues. V dropped 6 bases and J dropped 5 bases, with 4 bases sitting between them. The CDR3 bases are TGTGCCAGCAGCTCTTATGGCTACACCTTC. Its translation is CASSSYGYTF.

Details on this clone: Within the sample, other DNA sequences also encode this same CDR3. The chain carries TRBV7-9 and TRBJ2-3; 12 bases are shared with TRBD1. The CDR3 extends over 18 amino acids. The V gene end was trimmed by 5 bases and the J gene end by 3 bases; junction bases not matched to a gene: 12. Per germline, CDR1 SEHNR and CDR2 FQNEAQ (reference sequence). CDR3 region: CASSTGTGGSRGTDTQYF. CDR3 bases: TGTGCCAGCAGCACCGGGACAGGGGGCAGCCGTGGGACAGATACGCAGTATTTT.

This chain uses TRBV15 with TRBJ2-3, with 7 nucleotides matching TRBD2. The CDR3 is made up of 16 amino acids. CDR1 is LNHNV and CDR2 is YYDKDF in the germline V gene (reference sequence). V lost 3 bases to trimming and J lost 4 bases; unmatched junction nucleotides: 10. The CDR3 reads CATSRGRGDASDTQYF. The CDR3, as DNA: TGTGCCACCAGCAGGGGGAGGGGTGATGCGTCAGATACGCAGTATTTT.

The chain is built from TRBV7-9 and TRBJ2-1, with a possible D match to TRBD1 (5 bases). The germline V gene encodes CDR1 SEHNR and CDR2 FQNEAQ (reference sequence). The CDR3 runs to 13 residues. Trimming shortened V by 2 bases and J by 7 bases, and 9 bases separated the two germline ends. CDR3 DNA sequence: TGTGCCAGCAGCTTACAGGGTACGAATGAGCAGTTCTTC. Residues: CASSLQGTNEQFF.

CDR3 in amino acids: CASSLADGARGETQYF. The CDR3 region has the DNA TGCGCCAGCAGCTTGGCGGACGGAGCCCGGGGAGAGACCCAGTACTTC. The chain uses TRBV5-1 and TRBJ2-5, with D perhaps TRBD2 (5 bases). Trimming shortened V by 0 bases and J by 4 bases, and 16 bases separated the two germline ends. From germline, CDR1 is SGHRS and CDR2 YFSETQ. The CDR3 contains 16 residues.

The rearrangement links TRBV4-3 to TRBJ1-4, with 7 bases fitting TRBD1. There are 16 residues in the CDR3. V dropped 1 base and J dropped 4; count of bases not matched to a gene: 6. Per germline, CDR1 LGHNA and CDR2 YSLEER. CDR3 coding DNA: TGCGCCAGCAGCCAAGGTCCCGGGACAGTTAATGAAAAACTGTTTTTT. Amino acids: CASSQGPGTVNEKLFF.

This clone was counted many times. The V call is TRBV28, the J call TRBJ2-3; no clear D. The CDR3 contains 11 residues. Trimming cost V 2 bases and J 13 bases, with 10 bases left between them. Looked up from germline, CDR1 is MDHEN and CDR2 is SYDVKM. The CDR3 loop reads CASSLNRGEYF. The CDR3 nucleotides are TGTGCCAGCAGTTTAAACCGTGGCGAGTATTTT.

The chain carries TRBV27 and TRBJ2-2, with D possibly TRBD2 on 6 matching bases. The CDR3 totals 13 residues. Germline lookup yields CDR1 MNHEY and CDR2 SMNVEV (reference sequence). Between the trimmed V and J ends, which lost 5 bases and 5 bases, there was a span of 9 bases. CDR3 sequence reads: CASSRSGTGELFF. CDR3 in DNA: TGTGCCAGCAGTCGTAGCGGAACCGGGGAGCTGTTTTTT.

This clone turned up a few times. The chain has TRBV5-1 and TRBJ1-2; D is ambiguous. CDR3 length: 14 residues. The V end lost 4 bases, the J end lost 2 bases, and 12 bases lay between the germline ends. The germline V gene encodes CDR1 SGHRS and CDR2 YFSETQ. The CDR3 sequence: CASSPSSGNYGYTF. Written as DNA, the CDR3 is TGCGCCAGCAGCCCTAGTTCGGGGAACTATGGCTACACCTTC.

The chain links TRBV21-1 to TRBJ2-1; the tabulated D call, TRBD1, remains unverified against the DNA. TRBV21-1 is reported as a pseudogene. This CDR3 has 12 residues. The CDR3 DNA follows: TGTGCCAGCAGCAAACCGGGACAAGAGCAGTTCTTC. The encoded protein is CASSKPGQEQFF.

This clone showed up many times. Different DNA sequences within this sample yield the same CDR3. The chain recombines TRBV9 with TRBJ2-3, with 11 bases that match TRBD2. The CDR3 is 18 amino acids. CDR1 and CDR2 from the germline V gene are SGDLS and YYNGEE. The V gene end was trimmed by 5 bases and the J gene end by 0 bases; junction bases not matched to a gene: 11. CDR3 protein: CASSRLAGGFLSTDTQYF. The CDR3, as DNA: TGTGCCAGCAGTCGTCTAGCGGGGGGCTTCCTAAGCACAGATACGCAGTATTTT.

The sample holds a few counts of this clone. The rearrangement uses TRBV19 and TRBJ2-5; 9 nucleotides match TRBD1. The CDR3 has 12 amino acids. Trimming cost V 10 bases and J 5 bases; bases outside gene matches: 5. Germline CDR1 is LNHDA and CDR2 is SQIVND (reference sequence). The CDR3 DNA reads TGTGCCACGAGGGACAGGGTGGAGACCCAGTACTTC. Its translation is CATRDRVETQYF.

A few counts support this clone. The chain joins TRBV6-6 to TRBJ2-3; 8 nucleotides line up with TRBD2. Germline CDR1 and CDR2: MNHNY and SVGAGI (reference sequence). This CDR3 spans 15 amino acids. The junction had 1 base not matched to a gene; V was cut back by 2 bases and J by 0 bases. DNA of the CDR3: TGTGCCAGCAGTTACACGGGGGGGAGCACAGATACGCAGTATTTT. Translating it yields CASSYTGGSTDTQYF.

Only a few counts were recorded for this clone. The chain is built from TRBV7-2 and TRBJ2-2; 7 bases match TRBD1. Germline CDR1 reads SGHTA; CDR2 reads FQGNSA. The CDR3 runs to 15 residues. Trimming at V came to 4 bases and at J to 5 bases, leaving 7 bases not matched to a gene. CDR3 nucleotides: TGTGCCAGCAGCTACCACAGGGGTGAGACCGGGGAGCTGTTTTTT. Translated, it gives CASSYHRGETGELFF.

The rearrangement links TRBV27 to TRBJ1-6; D might be TRBD1 (6 bases). CDR3 size: 13 residues. Between the trimmed V and J ends, which lost 7 bases and 9 bases, there was a span of 13 bases. Germline CDR1 reads MNHEY; CDR2 reads SMNVEV (reference sequence). DNA of the CDR3: TGTGCCAGCAACAGGGAGCAAGGTTCACCCCTCCACTTT. Its translation is CASNREQGSPLHF.

This clone was seen only a few times. The rearrangement links TRBV4-3 to TRBJ2-2, with TRBD1 identical over 7 bases. From germline, CDR1 is LGHNA and CDR2 YSLEER. The CDR3 spans 15 residues. V lost 0 bases and J lost 5; bases outside the gene matches: 3. For the CDR3, the DNA is TGCGCCAGCAGCCAAGAGACAGGGTGGACCGGGGAGCTGTTTTTT. Translation: CASSQETGWTGELFF.

V is TRBV29-1 and J is TRBJ2-5; TRBD1 matches at 9 bases. Germline V gene lookup returns CDR1 SQVTM and CDR2 ANQGSEA. The CDR3 is 14 residues long. V gave up 7 bases and J gave up 2 bases; unmatched junction bases: 8. This chain's CDR3 is CSAYPGQGQETQYF. CDR3 nucleotide sequence: TGCAGCGCCTACCCAGGACAGGGGCAAGAGACCCAGTACTTC.

The J gene is TRBJ2-2, the V gene TRBV2; TRBD2 agrees at 9 bases. The CDR3 runs 15 residues. From germline, CDR1 is SNHLY and CDR2 FYNNEI. The V gene end was trimmed by 6 bases and the J gene end by 6 bases; junction bases not matched to a gene: 8. The CDR3 DNA reads TGTGCCAGCAGAGGGGGACTAGCTTACTCCGGGGAGCTGTTTTTT. It translates to CASRGGLAYSGELFF.

The chain carries TRBV4-1 and TRBJ2-3; no reliable D call. Germline assignment: CDR1 MGHRA and CDR2 YSYEKL. This CDR3 contains 14 residues. V dropped 1 base and J dropped 4 bases, with 9 bases sitting between them. CDR3: CASSQGKAPDTQYF. Written as DNA, the CDR3 is TGCGCCAGCAGCCAAGGCAAGGCCCCAGATACGCAGTATTTT.

This clone appeared a single time. The rearrangement uses TRBV5-4 and TRBJ1-3; D unclear. Germline V CDR1 and CDR2: SGHNT, YYREEE (reference sequence). The CDR3 runs 14 residues. With 3 bases removed from V and 0 bases from J, the gap between germline ends came to 7 bases. CDR3 amino acids: CASSSAGSGNTIYF. The DNA of the CDR3 is TGTGCCAGCAGCTCCGCCGGCTCTGGAAACACCATATATTTT.

V gene TRBV7-2 combines with J gene TRBJ2-1, with TRBD2 matching 11 bases. Germline V gene sequence: CDR1 SGHTA, CDR2 FQGNSA. This CDR3 is 14 amino acids long. V lost 6 bases and J lost 3; bases outside the gene matches: 1. CDR3 protein: CASRLAGVYNEQFF. Here the CDR3 DNA reads TGTGCCAGCAGACTAGCGGGAGTCTACAATGAGCAGTTCTTC.